This T cell receptor (beta chain) was documented in a study of neurological immune-mediated disorders. Study-level results: HTLV-1-associated myelopathy ranked highest for TCR clonal expansion and multiple sclerosis lowest, beneath healthy controls. Neither clinical nor MRI features showed any association with the multiple sclerosis repertoire cluster, and the authors stated that larger cohorts are needed. Phylogenetic grouping assigned the repertoires of 18 of 34 multiple sclerosis patients to a single cluster of related CDR3 sequences. This cluster may be a repertoire-level signature. TCR-beta repertoires seemed private in all groups, with no expanded CDR3 amino acid sequences shared.

This CDR3 comprises 16 residues. Trimming left V 4 bases short and J 3 bases short, with 16 bases between. Per the germline V gene, CDR1 is SNHLY and CDR2 is FYNNEI. This clonotype was recorded at least ten times. The antigen is undetermined. TCRdb passed the 5' RACE reads through MiXCR, listing each CDR3 protein once. The table has approximately 100,000 distinct CDR3 sequences, 3.5% seen once. The sequenced material came from PBMCs. The chain is built from TRBV2 and TRBJ1-5; D perhaps matches TRBD1 (6 bases). This receptor was taken from a woman aged 18-35 years with multiple sclerosis. The CDR3 DNA follows: TGTGCCAGCAGTGCACTAACAGGGAACCTCAATCAGCCCCAGCATTTT. Translated: CASSALTGNLNQPQHF.